This T cell receptor beta chain derives from a study of T cells in Graves' hyperthyroidism and ophthalmopathy. About the research overall: At initial diagnosis, before any treatment had begun, peripheral blood was obtained.

Amplification yielded TCR beta CDR3 regions, with RNA transcripts as the source. A first-round RT-PCR of the TCR CDR3 used the HTBI primer set. TCRdb processed the multiplex PCR reads anew with MiXCR; each CDR3 protein has one entry. The top ten hold 30% of the sample, which has fewer than 300,000 distinct CDR3 sequences, approximately 14% seen once. Clinicians diagnosed patients from clinical symptoms, serum thyroxine and TRAb, thyroid ultrasound and orbital computed tomography. The sample, blood from the first hyperthyroidism diagnosis, precedes any ophthalmopathy symptoms. CDR1 DFQATT and CDR2 SNEGSKA come from the germline V gene (reference sequence). V gave up 5 bases and J gave up 10 bases; unmatched junction bases: 12. This CDR3 region has 14 residues. This clonotype showed up many times.

The receptor's source is a woman aged 50 to 60 with Graves' hyperthyroidism that later progressed to Graves' ophthalmopathy. The chain joins TRBV20-1 to TRBJ2-1; 9 bases align to TRBD2. Material for sequencing was blood. Here the CDR3 DNA reads TGCAGTGCTGATTGGCCTAGCGGGAAACGAGAGCAGTTCTTC. It is translated as CSADWPSGKREQFF.